These 6 T cell receptor beta chains were all obtained from the same sample, sequenced in a study of Ad26.COV2.S vaccination and SARS-CoV-2 variants. Clones were sequenced by immunoSEQ multiplex PCR, and TCRdb holds only the in-frame ones, with some missing. Of around 310,000 clones in the sample, around 90% are singletons; the top ten hold around 5.5%. The treatment denotes: 15 to 20 received Ad26.COV2.S at low or high dose, single or two shots; roughly five received placebo; per-sample allocation not given. Specimen acquisition occurred on day 63 following the initial vaccine or placebo injection. The sequencing used peripheral blood, collected in a trial of Ad26.COV2.S vaccine versus placebo. All receptors come from a person aged 18-65 years who received the Ad26.COV2.S COVID-19 vaccine or a placebo.

CDR3 protein: CAISDPPSRGYGNTIYF. Written as DNA, the CDR3 is TGTGCCATCAGTGATCCCCCCAGTCGAGGGTATGGAAACACCATATATTTT. V and J are TRBV10-3 and TRBJ1-3, with D unresolved. Trimming took off 3 bases at V and 3 bases at J, with 18 bases between the two ends. The germline CDR1 and CDR2 sequences are ENHRY and SYGVKD. This CDR3 contains 17 residues.

CDR3 sequence reads: CGYGFRETQYF. In nucleotides, the CDR3 is TGTGGGTACGGGTTCCGAGAGACCCAGTACTTC. The rearrangement joins TRBV30 to TRBJ2-5; D unclear. The germline V gene has CDR1 GTSNPN and CDR2 SVGIG (reference sequence). This CDR3 has 11 residues.

The chain carries TRBV11-3 and TRBJ2-1; D gene uncertain. This CDR3 has 14 residues. Germline V gene lookup returns CDR1 SGHNT and CDR2 YENEEA. The V and J ends lost 0 bases and 5 bases respectively, with 8 bases between them. CDR3 residues: CASSLDSSHNEQFF. The CDR3 DNA sequence: TGTGCCAGCAGCTTAGATTCCAGCCACAATGAGCAGTTCTTC.

V is TRBV24-1 and J is TRBJ1-2; D is ambiguous. The CDR3 sequence is 13 residues long. The germline V gene encodes CDR1 KGHDR and CDR2 SFDVKD. The ends were cut back, 4 bases at V and 6 bases at J, with 11 bases in the middle. Here the CDR3 reads CATSDSKGDGYTF. The CDR3 bases are TGTGCCACCAGTGACTCGAAGGGTGATGGCTACACCTTC.

This chain uses TRBV7-6 with TRBJ2-7, with D tentatively TRBD1 (6 bases). The CDR3 has 18 amino acids. Trimming cost V 1 base and J 2 bases, with 21 bases left between them. The germline gives CDR1 SGHVS, CDR2 FNYEAQ. This CDR3 is CASSLVYADRPDAYEQYF. Written as DNA, the CDR3 is TGTGCCAGCAGCTTAGTATACGCCGACAGGCCGGATGCCTACGAGCAGTACTTC.

V usage is TRBV19 and J usage is TRBJ1-5; D ambiguous. V was pared by 10 bases and J by 0 bases, with 10 bases between. This CDR3 has 13 amino acids. Per the germline V gene, CDR1 is LNHDA and CDR2 is SQIVND (reference sequence). CDR3 loop: CAIGESSNQPQHF. In nucleotides, the CDR3 is TGTGCCATTGGGGAGAGTAGCAATCAGCCCCAGCATTTT.